The clone carrying this T cell receptor beta chain was seen ten or more times. Antigen specificity is unknown. The data are from a study of T cell repertoires in cytomegalovirus infection. Study at large: A matching HLA type, together with CMV infection, was signaled by public TCR beta signatures. Whole-study findings and limits: Clonotypes of TCR beta that were HLA-C-restricted and CMV-specific dominated the ex vivo response. Adding up the frequency of public TCR beta families identified people who carried CMV plus the relevant HLA.

V lost 2 bases and J lost 1, with 12 bases in between. The CDR3 sequence is 16 residues long. Germline V CDR1 and CDR2: MDHEN, SYDVKM. In TCRdb, the reads were re-called with MiXCR into one record per CDR3 protein. The table includes about 130,000 distinct CDR3 sequences, roughly 9% detected once. Sequencing used PBMCs. The V and J genes are TRBV28 and TRBJ1-5, with no clear D. The TCR originated in a human donor in good health (CMV status not recorded). Some clones in this sample may be carry-over from other donors' samples. The CDR3 DNA is TGTGCCAGCAGTTTAGGAGGGATCCTGAGCAATCAGCCCCAGCATTTT. It codes for CASSLGGILSNQPQHF.